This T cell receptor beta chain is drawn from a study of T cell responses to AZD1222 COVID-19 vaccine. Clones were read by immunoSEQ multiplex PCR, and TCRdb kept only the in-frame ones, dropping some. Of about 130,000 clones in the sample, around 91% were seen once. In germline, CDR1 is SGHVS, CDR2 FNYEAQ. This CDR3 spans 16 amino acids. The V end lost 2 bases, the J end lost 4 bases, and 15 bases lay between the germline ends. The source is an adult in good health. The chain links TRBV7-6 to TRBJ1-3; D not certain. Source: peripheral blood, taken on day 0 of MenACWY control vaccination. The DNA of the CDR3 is TGTGCCAGCAGCTTAAGCATGATGAGGGCCGGAAACACCATATATTTT. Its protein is CASSLSMMRAGNTIYF.